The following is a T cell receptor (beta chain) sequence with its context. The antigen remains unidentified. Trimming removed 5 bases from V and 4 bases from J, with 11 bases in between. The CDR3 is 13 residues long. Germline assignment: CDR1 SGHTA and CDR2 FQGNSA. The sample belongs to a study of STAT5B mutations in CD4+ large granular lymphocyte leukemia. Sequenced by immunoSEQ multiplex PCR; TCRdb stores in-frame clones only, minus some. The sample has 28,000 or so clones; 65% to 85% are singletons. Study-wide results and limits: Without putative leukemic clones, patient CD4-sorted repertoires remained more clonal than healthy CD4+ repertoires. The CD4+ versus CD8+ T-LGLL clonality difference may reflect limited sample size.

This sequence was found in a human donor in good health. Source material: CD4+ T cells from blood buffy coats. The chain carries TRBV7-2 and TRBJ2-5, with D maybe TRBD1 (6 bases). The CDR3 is CASSADRRETQYF. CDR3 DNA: TGTGCCAGCAGCGCCGACAGGAGAGAGACCCAGTACTTC.